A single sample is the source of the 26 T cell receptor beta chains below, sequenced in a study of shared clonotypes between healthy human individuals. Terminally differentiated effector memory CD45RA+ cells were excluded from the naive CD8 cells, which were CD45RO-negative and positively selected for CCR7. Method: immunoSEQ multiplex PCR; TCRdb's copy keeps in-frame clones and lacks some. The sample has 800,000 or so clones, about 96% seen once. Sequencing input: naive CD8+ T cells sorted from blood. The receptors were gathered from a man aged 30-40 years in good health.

CDR3 sequence reads: CASSSNRQNFGNTIYF. CDR3 nucleotide sequence: TGTGCCAGCAGCAGTAACCGACAGAACTTCGGAAACACCATATATTTT. The genes are TRBV7-9 and TRBJ1-3; possibly TRBD1 for D (5 bases). This CDR3 has 16 amino acids. The germline gives CDR1 SEHNR, CDR2 FQNEAQ (reference sequence). The V and J ends lost 5 bases and 4 bases respectively, with 18 bases between them.

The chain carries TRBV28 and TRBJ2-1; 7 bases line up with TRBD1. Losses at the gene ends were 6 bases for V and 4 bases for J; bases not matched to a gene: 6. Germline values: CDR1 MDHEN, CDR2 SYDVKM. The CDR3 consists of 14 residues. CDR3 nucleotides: TGTGCCAGCAGCCCGGACAGGTTATACAATGAGCAGTTCTTC. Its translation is CASSPDRLYNEQFF.

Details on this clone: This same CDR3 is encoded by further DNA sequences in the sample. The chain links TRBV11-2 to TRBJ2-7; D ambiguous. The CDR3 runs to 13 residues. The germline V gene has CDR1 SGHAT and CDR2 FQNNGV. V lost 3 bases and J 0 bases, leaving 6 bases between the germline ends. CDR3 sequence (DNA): TGTGCCAGCAGCTTTGGAAGCTCCTACGAGCAGTACTTC. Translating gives CASSFGSSYEQYF.

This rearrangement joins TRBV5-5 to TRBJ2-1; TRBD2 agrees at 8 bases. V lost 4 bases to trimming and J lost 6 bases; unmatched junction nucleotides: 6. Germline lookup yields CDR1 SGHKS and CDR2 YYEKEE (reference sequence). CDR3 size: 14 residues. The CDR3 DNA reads TGTGCCAGCAGCGGAGCGGGAGTATTCAATGAGCAGTTCTTC. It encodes CASSGAGVFNEQFF.

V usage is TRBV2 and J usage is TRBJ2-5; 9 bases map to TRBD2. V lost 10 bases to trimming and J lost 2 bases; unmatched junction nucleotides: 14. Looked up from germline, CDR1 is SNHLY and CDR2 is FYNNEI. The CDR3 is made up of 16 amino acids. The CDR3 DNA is TGTGCCACCAGGACCTTGCGGGGGGGAGAGCAAGAGACCCAGTACTTC. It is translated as CATRTLRGGEQETQYF.

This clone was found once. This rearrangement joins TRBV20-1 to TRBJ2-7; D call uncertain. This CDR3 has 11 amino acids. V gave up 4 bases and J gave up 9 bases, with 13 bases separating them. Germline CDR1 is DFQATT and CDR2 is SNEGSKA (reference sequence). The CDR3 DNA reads TGCAGTGCTAAAGATATCCAAGGGCAGTACTTC. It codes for CSAKDIQGQYF.

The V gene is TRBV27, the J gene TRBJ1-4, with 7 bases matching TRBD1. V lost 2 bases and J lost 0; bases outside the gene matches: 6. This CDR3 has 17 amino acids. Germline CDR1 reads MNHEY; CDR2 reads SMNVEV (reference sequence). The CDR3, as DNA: TGTGCCAGCAGTTTAGTTAGGGGGCGGACAACTAATGAAAAACTGTTTTTT. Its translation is CASSLVRGRTTNEKLFF.

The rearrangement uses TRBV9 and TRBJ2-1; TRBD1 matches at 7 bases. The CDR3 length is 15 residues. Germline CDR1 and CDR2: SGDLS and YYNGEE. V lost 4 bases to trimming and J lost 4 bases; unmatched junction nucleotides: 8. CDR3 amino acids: CASSPTGTAYNEQFF. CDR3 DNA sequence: TGTGCCAGCAGCCCGACCGGGACAGCGTACAATGAGCAGTTCTTC.

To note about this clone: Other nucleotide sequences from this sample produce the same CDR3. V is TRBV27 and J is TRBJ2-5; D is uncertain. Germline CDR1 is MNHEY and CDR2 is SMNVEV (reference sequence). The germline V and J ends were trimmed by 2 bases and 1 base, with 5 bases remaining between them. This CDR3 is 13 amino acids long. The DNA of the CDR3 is TGTGCCAGCAGTTTACTCGGCCAAGAGACCCAGTACTTC. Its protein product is CASSLLGQETQYF.

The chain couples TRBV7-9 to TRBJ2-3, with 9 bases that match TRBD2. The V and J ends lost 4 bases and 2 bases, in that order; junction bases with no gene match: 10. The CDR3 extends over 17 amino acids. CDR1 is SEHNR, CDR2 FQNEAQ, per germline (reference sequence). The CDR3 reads CASSSQATSGPTDTQYF. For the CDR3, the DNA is TGTGCCAGCAGCTCCCAGGCCACTAGCGGGCCCACAGATACGCAGTATTTT. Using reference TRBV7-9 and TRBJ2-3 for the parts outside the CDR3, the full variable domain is DTGVSQNPRHKITKRGQNVTFRCDPISEHNRLYWYRQTLGQGPEFLTYFQNEAQLEKSRLLSDRFSAERPKGSFSTLEIQRTEQGDSAMYLCASSSQATSGPTDTQYFGPGTRLTVL.

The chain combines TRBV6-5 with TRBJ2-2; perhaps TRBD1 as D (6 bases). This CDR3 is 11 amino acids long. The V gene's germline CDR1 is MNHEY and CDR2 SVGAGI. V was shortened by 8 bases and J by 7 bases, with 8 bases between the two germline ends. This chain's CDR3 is CASLRGGELFF. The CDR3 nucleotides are TGTGCCAGCCTCAGGGGCGGGGAGCTGTTTTTT.

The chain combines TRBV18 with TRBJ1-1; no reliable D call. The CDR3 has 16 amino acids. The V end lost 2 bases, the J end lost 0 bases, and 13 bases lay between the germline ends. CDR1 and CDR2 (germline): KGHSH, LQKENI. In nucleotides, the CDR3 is TGTGCCAGCTCACCAACCTTGTGGGGAATGAACACTGAAGCTTTCTTT. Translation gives CASSPTLWGMNTEAFF.

CDR3 in DNA: TGTGCCAGCAGTTCCAACCGGAACAATCAGCCCCAGCATTTT. As protein: CASSSNRNNQPQHF. The chain links TRBV6-5 to TRBJ1-5; no reliable D call. Germline-derived CDR1 and CDR2 are MNHEY and SVGAGI. The CDR3 is 14 residues long. V lost 4 bases to trimming and J lost 3 bases, with 10 bases between them.

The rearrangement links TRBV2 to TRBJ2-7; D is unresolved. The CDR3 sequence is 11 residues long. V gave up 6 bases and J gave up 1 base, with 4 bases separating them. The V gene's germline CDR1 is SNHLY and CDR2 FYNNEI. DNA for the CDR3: TGTGCCAGCAGCTTGTCCTACGAGCAGTACTTC. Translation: CASSLSYEQYF.

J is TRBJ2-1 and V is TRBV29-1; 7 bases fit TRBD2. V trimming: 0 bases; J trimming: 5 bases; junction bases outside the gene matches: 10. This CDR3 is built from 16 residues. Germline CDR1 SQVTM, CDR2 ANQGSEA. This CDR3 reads CSVEEVQRGPNNEQFF. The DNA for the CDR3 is TGCAGCGTTGAAGAAGTCCAGCGGGGACCTAACAATGAGCAGTTCTTC.

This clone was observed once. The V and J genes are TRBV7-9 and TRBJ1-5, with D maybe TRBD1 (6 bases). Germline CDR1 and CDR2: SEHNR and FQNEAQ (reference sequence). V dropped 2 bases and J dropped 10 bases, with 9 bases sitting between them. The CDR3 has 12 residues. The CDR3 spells CASSLPGVPQHF. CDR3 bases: TGTGCCAGCAGCTTACCAGGGGTACCCCAGCATTTT.

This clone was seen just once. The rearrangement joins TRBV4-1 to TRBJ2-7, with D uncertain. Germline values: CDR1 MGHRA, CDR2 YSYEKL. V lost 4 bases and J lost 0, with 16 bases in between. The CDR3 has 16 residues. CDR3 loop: CASSLSSTESSYEQYF. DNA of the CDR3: TGCGCCAGCAGCCTAAGCTCGACGGAAAGCTCCTACGAGCAGTACTTC.

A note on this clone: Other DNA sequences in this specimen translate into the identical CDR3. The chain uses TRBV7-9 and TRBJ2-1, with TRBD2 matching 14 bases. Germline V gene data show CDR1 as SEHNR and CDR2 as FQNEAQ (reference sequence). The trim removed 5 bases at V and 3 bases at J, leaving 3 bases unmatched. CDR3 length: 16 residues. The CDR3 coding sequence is TGTGCCAGCAGCCCCGGGACTAGCGGGAGCTACAATGAGCAGTTCTTC. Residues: CASSPGTSGSYNEQFF.

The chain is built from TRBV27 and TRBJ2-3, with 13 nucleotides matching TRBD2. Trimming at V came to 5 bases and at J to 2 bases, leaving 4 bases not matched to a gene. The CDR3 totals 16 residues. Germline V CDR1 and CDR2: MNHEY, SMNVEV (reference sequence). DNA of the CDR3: TGTGCCAGCAGTAGCGGGACTAGCGGGGTCACAGATACGCAGTATTTT. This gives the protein CASSSGTSGVTDTQYF.

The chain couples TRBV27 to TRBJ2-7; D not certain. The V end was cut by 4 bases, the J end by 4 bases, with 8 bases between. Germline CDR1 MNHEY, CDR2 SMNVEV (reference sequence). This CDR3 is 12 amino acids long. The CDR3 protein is CASSWNRYEQYF. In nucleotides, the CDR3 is TGTGCCAGCAGTTGGAACCGATACGAGCAGTACTTC.

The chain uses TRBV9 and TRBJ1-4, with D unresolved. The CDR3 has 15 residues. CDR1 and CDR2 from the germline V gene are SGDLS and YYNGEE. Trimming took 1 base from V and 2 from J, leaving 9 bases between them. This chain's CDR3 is CASSVSGSTNEKLFF. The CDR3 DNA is TGTGCCAGCAGCGTATCGGGTTCGACTAATGAAAAACTGTTTTTT.

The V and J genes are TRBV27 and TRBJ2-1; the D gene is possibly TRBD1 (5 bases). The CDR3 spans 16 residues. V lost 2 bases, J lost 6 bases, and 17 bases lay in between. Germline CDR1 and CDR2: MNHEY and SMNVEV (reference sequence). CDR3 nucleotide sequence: TGTGCCAGCAGTTTAAGTCTCATCCAGGGCTTCAATGAGCAGTTCTTC. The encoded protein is CASSLSLIQGFNEQFF.

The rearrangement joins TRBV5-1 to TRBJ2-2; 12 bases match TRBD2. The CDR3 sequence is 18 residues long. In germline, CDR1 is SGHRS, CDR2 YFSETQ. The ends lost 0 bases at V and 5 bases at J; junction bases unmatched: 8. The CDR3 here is CASSLATTSGSGTGELFF. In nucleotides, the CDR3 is TGCGCCAGCAGCTTGGCCACGACTAGCGGGAGTGGTACCGGGGAGCTGTTTTTT.

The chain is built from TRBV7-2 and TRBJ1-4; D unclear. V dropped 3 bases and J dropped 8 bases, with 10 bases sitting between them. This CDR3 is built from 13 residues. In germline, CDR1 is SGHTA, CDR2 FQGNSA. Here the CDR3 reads CASSLWAKEKLFF. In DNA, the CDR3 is TGTGCCAGCAGCTTGTGGGCAAAGGAAAAACTGTTTTTT.

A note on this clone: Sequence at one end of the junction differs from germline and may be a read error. CDR3 in amino acids: CASRLWTLNTGELFF. The CDR3 coding sequence is TGTGCCAGCAGATTATGGACACTTAACACCGGGGAGCTGTTTTTT. V usage is TRBV28 and J usage is TRBJ2-2, with D perhaps TRBD1 (5 bases). The CDR3 is 15 amino acids. Per the germline V gene, CDR1 is MDHEN and CDR2 is SYDVKM.

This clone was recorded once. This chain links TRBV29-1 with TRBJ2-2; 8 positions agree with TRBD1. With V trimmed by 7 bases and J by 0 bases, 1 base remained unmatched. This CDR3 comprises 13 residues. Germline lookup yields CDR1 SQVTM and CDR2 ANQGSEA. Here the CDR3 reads CSATGANTGELFF. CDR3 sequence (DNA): TGCAGCGCGACAGGGGCGAACACCGGGGAGCTGTTTTTT.